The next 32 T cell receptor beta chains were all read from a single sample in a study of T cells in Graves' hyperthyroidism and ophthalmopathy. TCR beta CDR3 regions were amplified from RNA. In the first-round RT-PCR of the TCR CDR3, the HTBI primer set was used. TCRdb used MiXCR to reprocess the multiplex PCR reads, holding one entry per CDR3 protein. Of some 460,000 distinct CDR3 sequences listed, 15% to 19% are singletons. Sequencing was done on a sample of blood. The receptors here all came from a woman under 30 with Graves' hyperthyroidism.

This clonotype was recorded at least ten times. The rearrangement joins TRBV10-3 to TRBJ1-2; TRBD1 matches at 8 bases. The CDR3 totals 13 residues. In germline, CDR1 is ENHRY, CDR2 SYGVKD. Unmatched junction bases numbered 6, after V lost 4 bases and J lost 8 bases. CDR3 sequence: CAISAGRGRGYTF. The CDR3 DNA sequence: TGTGCCATCAGTGCGGGCAGGGGGCGCGGCTACACCTTC.

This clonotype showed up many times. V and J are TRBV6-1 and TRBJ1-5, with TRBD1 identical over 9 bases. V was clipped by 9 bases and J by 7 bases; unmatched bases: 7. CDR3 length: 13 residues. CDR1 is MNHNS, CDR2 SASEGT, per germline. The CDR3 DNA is TGTGCCAGTGGGGACAGGGCGAACCAGCCCCAGCATTTT. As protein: CASGDRANQPQHF.

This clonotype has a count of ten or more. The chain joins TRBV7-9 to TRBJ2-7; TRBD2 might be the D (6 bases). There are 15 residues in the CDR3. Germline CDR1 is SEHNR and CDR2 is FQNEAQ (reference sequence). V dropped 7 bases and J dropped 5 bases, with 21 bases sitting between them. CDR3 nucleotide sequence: TGTGCCAGCATTAATAGCGGCGCAGGTCGGGACGAGCAGTACTTC. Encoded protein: CASINSGAGRDEQYF.

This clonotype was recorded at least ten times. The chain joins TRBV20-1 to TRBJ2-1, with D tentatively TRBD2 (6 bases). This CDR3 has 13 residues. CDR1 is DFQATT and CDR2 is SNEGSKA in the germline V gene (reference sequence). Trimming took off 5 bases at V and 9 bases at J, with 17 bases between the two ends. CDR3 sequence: CSAGPTSGGEQFF. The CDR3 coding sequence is TGCAGTGCTGGCCCGACTAGTGGCGGTGAGCAGTTCTTC.

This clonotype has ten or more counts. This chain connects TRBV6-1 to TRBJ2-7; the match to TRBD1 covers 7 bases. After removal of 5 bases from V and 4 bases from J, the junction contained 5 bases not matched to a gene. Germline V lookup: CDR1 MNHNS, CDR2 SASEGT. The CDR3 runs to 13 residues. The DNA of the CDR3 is TGTGCCAGCAGTTATGACAGGGTGTACGAGCAGTACTTC. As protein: CASSYDRVYEQYF.

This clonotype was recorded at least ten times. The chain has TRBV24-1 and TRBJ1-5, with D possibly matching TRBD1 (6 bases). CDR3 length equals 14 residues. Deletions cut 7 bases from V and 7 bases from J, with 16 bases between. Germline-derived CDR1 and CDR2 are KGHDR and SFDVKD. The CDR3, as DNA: TGTGCCACCAGCCCGAGGCAGGGGTGGCAGCCCCAGCATTTT. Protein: CATSPRQGWQPQHF.

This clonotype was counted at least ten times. CDR3 nucleotides: TGTGCCAGCAGTGTGGGGGTAGCGGGAGAGGCCGGGGAGCTGTTTTTT. Translating it yields CASSVGVAGEAGELFF. The chain joins TRBV12-3 or TRBV12-4 to TRBJ2-2; TRBD2 agrees at 9 bases. This CDR3 has 16 residues. The V gene end was trimmed by 5 bases and the J gene end by 6 bases; junction bases not matched to a gene: 10.

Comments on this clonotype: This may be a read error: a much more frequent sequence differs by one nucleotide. The CDR3 protein is CSARSPTSGRYNEQYF. The CDR3 DNA reads TGCAGTGCTAGAAGTCCCACTAGCGGGAGGTACAATGAGCAGTACTTC. V is TRBV20-1 and J is TRBJ2-1, with TRBD2 identical over 12 bases. The J call is uncertain, as TRBJ2-7 better fits the DNA end. Per germline, CDR1 DFQATT and CDR2 SNEGSKA (reference sequence). The CDR3 totals 16 residues.

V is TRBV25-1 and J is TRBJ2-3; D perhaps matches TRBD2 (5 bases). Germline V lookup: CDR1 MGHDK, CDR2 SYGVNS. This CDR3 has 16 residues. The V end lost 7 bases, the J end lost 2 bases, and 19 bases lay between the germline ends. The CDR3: CASTPDYQRNTDTQYF. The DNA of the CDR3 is TGTGCCAGCACTCCAGACTACCAGAGGAACACAGATACGCAGTATTTT.

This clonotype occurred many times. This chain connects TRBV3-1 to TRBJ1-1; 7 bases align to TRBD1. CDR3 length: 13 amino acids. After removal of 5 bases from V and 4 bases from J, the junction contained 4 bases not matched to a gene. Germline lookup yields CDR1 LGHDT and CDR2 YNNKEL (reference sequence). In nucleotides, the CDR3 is TGTGCCAGCAGCTCGACAGGGAGCACTGAAGCTTTCTTT. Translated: CASSSTGSTEAFF.

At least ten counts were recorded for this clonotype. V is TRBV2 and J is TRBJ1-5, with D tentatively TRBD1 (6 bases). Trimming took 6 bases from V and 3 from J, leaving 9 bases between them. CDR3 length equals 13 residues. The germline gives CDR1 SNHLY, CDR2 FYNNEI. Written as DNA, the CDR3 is TGTGCCAGCAGGGACAGCAACAATCAGCCCCAGCATTTT. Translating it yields CASRDSNNQPQHF.

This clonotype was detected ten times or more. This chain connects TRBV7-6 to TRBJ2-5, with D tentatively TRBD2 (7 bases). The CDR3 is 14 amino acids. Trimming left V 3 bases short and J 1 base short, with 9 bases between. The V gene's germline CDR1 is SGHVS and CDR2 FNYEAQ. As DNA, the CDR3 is TGTGCCAGCAGCTTCGGGGGGCCCCAAGAGACCCAGTACTTC. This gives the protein CASSFGGPQETQYF.

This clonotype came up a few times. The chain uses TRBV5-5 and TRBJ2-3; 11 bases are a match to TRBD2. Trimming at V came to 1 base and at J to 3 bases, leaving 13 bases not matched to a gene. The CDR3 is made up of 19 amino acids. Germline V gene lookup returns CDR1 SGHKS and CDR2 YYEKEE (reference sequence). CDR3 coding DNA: TGTGCCAGCAGCTTGTTAGCGGGAGGGCTCGACTTGGAGACAGATACGCAGTATTTT. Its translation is CASSLLAGGLDLETDTQYF.

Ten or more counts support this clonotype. The CDR3 nucleotides are TGTGCCAGCAGGACCCGAGCGGGAGCAGAACGGGATACGCAGTATTTT. Protein product: CASRTRAGAERDTQYF. The chain uses TRBV2 and TRBJ2-3, with TRBD2 identical over 8 bases. There are 16 residues in the CDR3. CDR1 is SNHLY, CDR2 FYNNEI, per germline. Germline trimming cut 6 bases from V and 6 bases from J; bases unmatched to any gene: 14.

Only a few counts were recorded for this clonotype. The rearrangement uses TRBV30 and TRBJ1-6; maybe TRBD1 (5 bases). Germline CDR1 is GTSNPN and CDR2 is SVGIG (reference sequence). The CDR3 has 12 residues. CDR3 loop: CAVGVYNSPLHF. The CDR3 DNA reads TGTGCTGTGGGGGTTTATAATTCACCCCTCCACTTT.

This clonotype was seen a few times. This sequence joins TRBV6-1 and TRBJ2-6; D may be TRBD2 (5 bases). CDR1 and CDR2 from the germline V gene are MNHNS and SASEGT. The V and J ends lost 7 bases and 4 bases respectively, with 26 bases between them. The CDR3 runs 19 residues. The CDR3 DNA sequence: TGTGCCAGCATTAGGCTGCTCGGCCAGAGGGCAGCAGGGGCCAACGTCCTGACTTTC. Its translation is CASIRLLGQRAAGANVLTF.

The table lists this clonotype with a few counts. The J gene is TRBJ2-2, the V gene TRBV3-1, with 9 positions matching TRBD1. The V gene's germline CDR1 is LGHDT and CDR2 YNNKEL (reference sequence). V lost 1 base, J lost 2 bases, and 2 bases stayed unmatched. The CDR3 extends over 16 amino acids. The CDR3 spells CASSQGTGVNTGELFF. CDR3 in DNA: TGTGCCAGCAGCCAAGGGACAGGGGTTAACACCGGGGAGCTGTTTTTT.

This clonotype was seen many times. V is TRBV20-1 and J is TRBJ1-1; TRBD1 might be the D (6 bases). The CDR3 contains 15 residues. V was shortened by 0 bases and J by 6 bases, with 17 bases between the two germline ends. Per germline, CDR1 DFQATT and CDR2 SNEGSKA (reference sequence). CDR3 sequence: CSARDSWQGRPEAFF. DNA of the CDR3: TGCAGTGCTAGAGATAGTTGGCAGGGGCGCCCTGAAGCTTTCTTT.

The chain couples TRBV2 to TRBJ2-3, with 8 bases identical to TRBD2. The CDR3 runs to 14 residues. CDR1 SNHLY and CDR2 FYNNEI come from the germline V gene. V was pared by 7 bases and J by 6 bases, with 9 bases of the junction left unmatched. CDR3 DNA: TGTGCCAGCATTGGCGGGGGGCAAAGGGATACGCAGTATTTT. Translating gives CASIGGGQRDTQYF.

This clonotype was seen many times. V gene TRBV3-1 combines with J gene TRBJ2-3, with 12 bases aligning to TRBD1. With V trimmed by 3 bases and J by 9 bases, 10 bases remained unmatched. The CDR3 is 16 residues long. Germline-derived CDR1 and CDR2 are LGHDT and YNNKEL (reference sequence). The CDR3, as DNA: TGTGCCAGCAGCCACCCGGGACAGGGGGCGAGAGAGACGCAGTATTTT. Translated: CASSHPGQGARETQYF.

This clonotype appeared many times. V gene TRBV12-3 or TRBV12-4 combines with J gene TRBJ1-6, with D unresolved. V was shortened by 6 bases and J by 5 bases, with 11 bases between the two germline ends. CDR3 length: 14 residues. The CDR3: CASSSGRNNSPLHF. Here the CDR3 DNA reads TGTGCCAGCAGCTCCGGACGGAATAATTCACCCCTCCACTTT.

The CDR3 nucleotides are TGTGCCAGCAGCCCCTGGGGGGCCGTCGATGAGCAGTTCTTC. Residues: CASSPWGAVDEQFF. V is TRBV7-3 and J is TRBJ2-1; D tentatively reads TRBD1 or TRBD2 (6 bases each). This CDR3 has 14 amino acids. The germline V gene encodes CDR1 SGHTA and CDR2 FQGTGA. Trimming removed 5 bases from V and 8 bases from J, with 16 bases in between. Combining the CDR3 with reference TRBV7-3 and TRBJ2-1 gives the whole variable domain GAGVSQTPSNKVTEKGKYVELRCDPISGHTALYWYRQSLGQGPEFLIYFQGTGAADDSGLPNDRFFAVRPEGSVSTLKIQRTERGDSAVYLCASSPWGAVDEQFFGPGTRLTVL.

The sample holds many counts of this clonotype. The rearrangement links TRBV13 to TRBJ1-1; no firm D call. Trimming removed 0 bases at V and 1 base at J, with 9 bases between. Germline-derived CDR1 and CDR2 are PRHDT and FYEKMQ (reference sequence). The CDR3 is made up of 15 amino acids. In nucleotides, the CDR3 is TGTGCCAGCAGCTTAGGGCCCACCGCGAACACTGAAGCTTTCTTT. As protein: CASSLGPTANTEAFF.

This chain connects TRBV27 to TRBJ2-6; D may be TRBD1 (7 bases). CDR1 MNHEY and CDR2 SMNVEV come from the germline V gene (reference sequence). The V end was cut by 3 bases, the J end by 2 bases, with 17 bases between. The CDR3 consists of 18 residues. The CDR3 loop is CASSFIQGGLTGANVLTF. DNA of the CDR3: TGTGCCAGCAGTTTCATCCAGGGGGGCCTAACTGGGGCCAACGTCCTGACTTTC.

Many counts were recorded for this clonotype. The chain's CDR3 is CASSLRYSYQETQYF. CDR3 nucleotide sequence: TGTGCCAGCAGTTTGCGGTACTCGTACCAAGAGACCCAGTACTTC. The chain recombines TRBV27 with TRBJ2-5; the D is unclear. Looked up from germline, CDR1 is MNHEY and CDR2 is SMNVEV (reference sequence). The V and J ends lost 3 bases and 0 bases respectively, with 11 bases between them. This CDR3 has 15 residues.

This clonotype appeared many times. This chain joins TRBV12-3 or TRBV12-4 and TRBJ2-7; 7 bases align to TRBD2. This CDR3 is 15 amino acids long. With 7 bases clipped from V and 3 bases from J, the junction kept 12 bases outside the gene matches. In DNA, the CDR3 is TGTGCCAGCAATCCTGGGGGGGGGGACCTCTACGAGCAGTACTTC. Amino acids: CASNPGGGDLYEQYF.

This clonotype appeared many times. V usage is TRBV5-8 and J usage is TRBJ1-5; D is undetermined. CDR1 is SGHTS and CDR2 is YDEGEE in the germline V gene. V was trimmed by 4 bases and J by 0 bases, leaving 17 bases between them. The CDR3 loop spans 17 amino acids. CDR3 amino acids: CASSLGKRTDSNQPQHF. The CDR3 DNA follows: TGTGCCAGCAGCCTGGGTAAGAGGACTGATAGCAATCAGCCCCAGCATTTT. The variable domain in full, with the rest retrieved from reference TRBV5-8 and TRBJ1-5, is EAGVTQSPTHLIKTRGQQATLRCSPISGHTSVYWYQQALGLGLQFLLWYDEGEERNRGNFPPRFSGRQFPNYSSELNVNALELEDSALYLCASSLGKRTDSNQPQHFGDGTRLSIL.

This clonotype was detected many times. The CDR3 spells CASSQGTALETQYF. The DNA of the CDR3 is TGTGCCAGCAGCCAAGGGACGGCCCTGGAGACCCAGTACTTC. The chain is built from TRBV7-9 and TRBJ2-5; D possibly uses TRBD1 or TRBD2 (5 bases each). In germline, CDR1 is SEHNR, CDR2 FQNEAQ (reference sequence). Trimming pared 5 bases from V and 5 bases from J, leaving 15 bases between. The CDR3 extends over 14 amino acids.

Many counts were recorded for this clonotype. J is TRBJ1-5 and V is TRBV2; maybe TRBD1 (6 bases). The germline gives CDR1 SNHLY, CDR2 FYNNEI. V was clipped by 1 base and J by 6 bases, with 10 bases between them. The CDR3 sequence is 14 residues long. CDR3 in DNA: TGTGCCAGCAGTGAAGGGGGGGGGCCTCAGCCCCAGCATTTT. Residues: CASSEGGGPQPQHF.

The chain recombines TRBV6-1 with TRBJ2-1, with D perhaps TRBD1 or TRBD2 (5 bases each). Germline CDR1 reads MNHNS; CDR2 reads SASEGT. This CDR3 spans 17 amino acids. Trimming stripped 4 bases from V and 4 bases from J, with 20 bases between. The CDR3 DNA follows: TGTGCCAGCAGTGGCCGGGGACCGACGGAGGTGTACAATGAGCAGTTCTTC. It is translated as CASSGRGPTEVYNEQFF.

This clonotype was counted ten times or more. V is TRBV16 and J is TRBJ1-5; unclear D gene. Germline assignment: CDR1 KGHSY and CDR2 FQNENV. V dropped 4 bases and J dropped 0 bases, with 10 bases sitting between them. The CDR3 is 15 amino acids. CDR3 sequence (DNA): TGTGCCAGCAGCCGGCGGGAACGTAGCAATCAGCCCCAGCATTTT. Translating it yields CASSRRERSNQPQHF.

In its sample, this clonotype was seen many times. For the CDR3, the DNA is TGTGCCAGCAGCCAAGCCACAGGAGGAGGCTACACCTTC. It is translated as CASSQATGGGYTF. This chain joins TRBV3-1 and TRBJ1-2, with D maybe TRBD1 (5 bases). There are 13 residues in the CDR3. Trimming removed 1 base from V and 8 bases from J, with 11 bases in between. CDR1 LGHDT and CDR2 YNNKEL come from the germline V gene (reference sequence). The full variable domain, its missing parts supplied by reference TRBV3-1 and TRBJ1-2, is DTAVSQTPKYLVTQMGNDKSIKCEQNLGHDTMYWYKQDSKKFLKIMFSYNNKELIINETVPNRFSPKSPDKAHLNLHINSLELGDSAVYFCASSQATGGGYTFGSGTRLTVV.